Shown below are 32 T cell receptor beta chains from a single sample sequenced in a study of blood T cell repertoires in COVID-19. The protocol was immunoSEQ multiplex PCR, while the TCRdb copy is restricted to in-frame clones and leaves out a portion. The table lists about 140,000 clones, 70% to 85% of them singletons, with 10% in the top ten. The sequenced sample consisted of peripheral blood. The source of these receptors is a man in his sixties with active or convalescent COVID-19.

J is TRBJ2-2 and V is TRBV7-7; 7 nucleotides match TRBD1. CDR1 is SSHAT and CDR2 is FNYEAQ in the germline V gene (reference sequence). The CDR3 is made up of 13 amino acids. The CDR3 sequence is CATGQTNTGELFF. CDR3 sequence (DNA): TGTGCTACGGGACAGACGAACACCGGGGAGCTGTTTTTT.

V gene TRBV24-1 combines with J gene TRBJ2-3; the match to TRBD1 covers 9 bases. Per germline, CDR1 KGHDR and CDR2 SFDVKD. The V segment lost 10 bases and the J segment 6 bases; nucleotides outside the gene matches: 10. The CDR3 runs 14 residues. DNA of the CDR3: TGTGCCACGACCGGACAGGGGAATAGGGATACGCAGTATTTT. This sequence encodes CATTGQGNRDTQYF.

J is TRBJ1-5 and V is TRBV5-6; 8 bases map to TRBD1. Losses at the gene ends were 0 bases for V and 7 bases for J; bases not matched to a gene: 3. Per the germline V gene, CDR1 is SGHDT and CDR2 is YYEEEE. This CDR3 spans 14 amino acids. The CDR3 region is CASSLGHRGQPQHF. In DNA, the CDR3 is TGTGCCAGCAGCTTGGGGCACAGGGGGCAGCCCCAGCATTTT.

This chain joins TRBV7-2 and TRBJ2-3, with TRBD2 matching 13 bases. The length of the CDR3 is 14 residues. J gave up 9 bases and V 2 bases, and 2 bases lay outside the gene matches. Per the germline V gene, CDR1 is SGHTA and CDR2 is FQGNSA. The CDR3 bases are TGTGCCAGCAGCTTACCGACTAGCGGGAGGACGCAGTATTTT. Translated, it gives CASSLPTSGRTQYF.

V usage is TRBV6-5 and J usage is TRBJ2-5, with D perhaps matching TRBD2 (7 bases). Between the trimmed V and J ends, which lost 5 bases and 2 bases, there was a span of 12 bases. CDR1 and CDR2 (germline): MNHEY, SVGAGI. The CDR3 contains 14 residues. In DNA, the CDR3 is TGTGCCAGCAGTAGGAGCGGGACACAAGAGACCCAGTACTTC. Its translation: CASSRSGTQETQYF.

This clone was observed once. The chain joins TRBV9 to TRBJ1-1; the D gene is possibly TRBD1 (5 bases). The CDR3 spans 13 residues. The V and J ends lost 4 bases and 11 bases respectively, with 18 bases between them. The germline CDR1 and CDR2 sequences are SGDLS and YYNGEE. This CDR3 reads CASSYRPEREAFF. Here the CDR3 DNA reads TGTGCCAGCAGCTACAGGCCCGAACGGGAGGCTTTCTTT.

The genes are TRBV9 and TRBJ1-5, with D unclear. The CDR3 has 14 amino acids. V was cut by 0 bases and J by 3 bases, with 7 bases left in between. Germline V gene sequence: CDR1 SGDLS, CDR2 YYNGEE. The DNA of the CDR3 is TGTGCCAGCAGCGTAGGAGGGTACAATCAGCCCCAGCATTTT. This gives the protein CASSVGGYNQPQHF.

The rearrangement links TRBV6-5 to TRBJ1-5; D is possibly TRBD1 (6 bases). In germline, CDR1 is MNHEY, CDR2 SVGAGI. Trimming took 2 bases from V and 2 from J, leaving 7 bases between them. This CDR3 comprises 14 residues. Written as DNA, the CDR3 is TGTGCCAGCAGTTACCGACAGGGCAATCAGCCCCAGCATTTT. Its protein is CASSYRQGNQPQHF.

The V and J genes are TRBV4-3 and TRBJ2-7, with D perhaps TRBD2 (6 bases). The germline V gene has CDR1 LGHNA and CDR2 YSLEER. CDR3 length equals 14 residues. V gave up 0 bases and J gave up 6 bases, with 12 bases separating them. In DNA, the CDR3 is TGCGCCAGCAGCCAAGAGTCGGAGGGAATCGAGCAGTACTTC. Protein product: CASSQESEGIEQYF.

This clone has only one observation. V usage is TRBV30 and J usage is TRBJ2-3, with TRBD2 matching over 7 bases. V dropped 0 bases and J dropped 0; count of bases not matched to a gene: 3. CDR1 and CDR2 (germline): GTSNPN, SVGIG (reference sequence). The CDR3 spans 15 residues. The CDR3 bases are TGTGCCTGGAGTGTCCTAGCGGCTAGCACAGATACGCAGTATTTT. This encodes CAWSVLAASTDTQYF.

V usage is TRBV24-1 and J usage is TRBJ2-5; 9 nucleotides line up with TRBD1. V dropped 8 bases and J dropped 5; count of bases not matched to a gene: 8. Germline CDR1 and CDR2: KGHDR and SFDVKD. CDR3 size: 14 residues. CDR3 in DNA: TGTGCCACCATAACCGGGACAGGGATCGAGACCCAGTACTTC. It is translated as CATITGTGIETQYF.

In its sample, this clone was seen once. The rearrangement uses TRBV4-3 and TRBJ2-3; D perhaps matches TRBD2 (5 bases). Germline V lookup: CDR1 LGHNA, CDR2 YSLEER. Trimming removed 1 base at V and 7 bases at J, with 15 bases between. CDR3 size: 15 residues. This CDR3 is CASSQGTPPGYTQYF. For the CDR3, the DNA is TGCGCCAGCAGCCAAGGGACTCCTCCTGGGTATACGCAGTATTTT.

V is TRBV11-2 and J is TRBJ2-7; D is uncertain. Germline V gene data show CDR1 as SGHAT and CDR2 as FQNNGV. CDR3 length equals 12 residues. The ends were cut back, 5 bases at V and 5 bases at J, with 10 bases in the middle. The chain's CDR3 is CASSPNRDEQYF. The CDR3 coding sequence is TGTGCCAGCAGCCCAAACAGAGACGAGCAGTACTTC.

V gene TRBV19 combines with J gene TRBJ1-5; 9 positions agree with TRBD1. CDR1 and CDR2 (germline): LNHDA, SQIVND (reference sequence). The V gene end was trimmed by 8 bases and the J gene end by 0 bases; junction bases not matched to a gene: 8. CDR3 length: 16 residues. The DNA of the CDR3 is TGTGCCAGTGTGGACAGGGGAATGTATAGCAATCAGCCCCAGCATTTT. Its translation: CASVDRGMYSNQPQHF.

V gene TRBV27 combines with J gene TRBJ1-4, with D possibly matching TRBD1 (6 bases). Germline assignment: CDR1 MNHEY and CDR2 SMNVEV (reference sequence). The CDR3 totals 14 residues. The ends were cut back, 5 bases at V and 4 bases at J, with 11 bases in the middle. This CDR3 is CASSRQDSNEKLFF. The CDR3 DNA reads as TGTGCCAGCAGTCGACAGGACAGTAATGAAAAACTGTTTTTT.

This clone was picked up one time. The rearrangement links TRBV4-1 to TRBJ2-4; 7 positions agree with TRBD1. The germline CDR1 and CDR2 sequences are MGHRA and YSYEKL. The V segment lost 7 bases and the J segment 4 bases; nucleotides outside the gene matches: 10. CDR3 length: 15 residues. CDR3 protein: CASTRDRQGKNIQYF. As DNA, the CDR3 is TGCGCCAGCACCCGAGATAGACAGGGAAAAAACATTCAGTACTTC.

This clone has just a few counts. The gene calls are TRBV7-2 and TRBJ2-1; 8 bases match TRBD2. The V segment lost 6 bases and the J segment 5 bases; nucleotides outside the gene matches: 6. The germline gives CDR1 SGHTA, CDR2 FQGNSA. CDR3 length: 14 residues. The CDR3 spells CASRYSGDHNEQFF. The CDR3 DNA reads as TGTGCCAGCAGATATAGCGGGGATCACAATGAGCAGTTCTTC.

This clone has more than one count but fewer than ten. The rearrangement uses TRBV7-9 and TRBJ1-5; TRBD1 might be the D (5 bases). The V gene lost 0 bases and the J gene lost 6 bases, with 6 bases spanning the gap. This CDR3 contains 13 residues. CDR1 is SEHNR and CDR2 is FQNEAQ in the germline V gene (reference sequence). The CDR3 here is CASSLAGAQPQHF. In DNA, the CDR3 is TGTGCCAGCAGCTTAGCTGGGGCTCAGCCCCAGCATTTT.

The CDR3 loop reads CSASNGAYGYTF. The CDR3 nucleotides read TGCAGTGCTAGTAACGGAGCCTATGGCTACACCTTC. The rearrangement joins TRBV20-1 to TRBJ1-2; D gene unclear. CDR3 size: 12 residues. Germline values: CDR1 DFQATT, CDR2 SNEGSKA (reference sequence). V gave up 3 bases and J gave up 4 bases, with 9 bases separating them.

This clone appeared once. The chain has TRBV12-3 or TRBV12-4 and TRBJ1-4, with TRBD1 matching 7 bases. V lost 4 bases, J lost 5 bases, and 1 base stayed unmatched. The CDR3 runs 13 residues. CDR3 nucleotide sequence: TGTGCCAGCAGTTGGACAGGAAATGAAAAACTGTTTTTT. Encoded protein: CASSWTGNEKLFF.

The genes are TRBV19 and TRBJ2-2; TRBD1 aligns across 7 bases. The germline V gene has CDR1 LNHDA and CDR2 SQIVND (reference sequence). This CDR3 has 15 residues. The trim removed 5 bases at V and 2 bases at J, leaving 5 bases unmatched. The CDR3 region is CASSEGQINTGELFF. CDR3 nucleotides: TGTGCCAGTAGTGAGGGACAGATTAACACCGGGGAGCTGTTTTTT. Using reference TRBV19 and TRBJ2-2 for the parts outside the CDR3, the full variable domain is DGGITQSPKYLFRKEGQNVTLSCEQNLNHDAMYWYRQDPGQGLRLIYYSQIVNDFQKGDIAEGYSVSREKKESFPLTVTSAQKNPTAFYLCASSEGQINTGELFFGEGSRLTVL.

This chain links TRBV24-1 with TRBJ2-3; D uncertain. Germline V gene data show CDR1 as KGHDR and CDR2 as SFDVKD. Between the trimmed V and J ends, which lost 2 bases and 9 bases, there was a span of 14 bases. The CDR3 loop spans 14 amino acids. This chain's CDR3 is CATSDSRLVETQYF. The DNA of the CDR3 is TGTGCCACCAGTGATTCTCGGTTGGTTGAGACGCAGTATTTT.

This clone was recorded once. This chain uses TRBV11-3 with TRBJ2-3; 10 positions match TRBD2. The V and J ends lost 8 bases and 2 bases, in that order; junction bases with no gene match: 4. The CDR3 is 14 amino acids. Germline CDR1 SGHNT, CDR2 YENEEA. The CDR3 nucleotides read TGTGCCAGCGGTCTAGCGGGGGTCACAGATACGCAGTATTTT. Protein product: CASGLAGVTDTQYF.

This CDR3 is CASSLTVGTQYF. The CDR3 DNA reads TGTGCCAGCAGTCTGACAGTTGGTACGCAGTATTTT. The chain links TRBV6-2 or TRBV6-3 to TRBJ2-3, with D possibly matching TRBD1 (5 bases). The CDR3 extends over 12 amino acids. CDR1 is MNHEY, CDR2 SVGEGT, per germline. Trimming took 5 bases from V and 8 from J, leaving 11 bases between them.

This clone was observed a few times. The V gene is TRBV6-5, the J gene TRBJ1-3, with D unclear. Germline lookup yields CDR1 MNHEY and CDR2 SVGAGI. CDR3 length: 15 residues. The V and J ends lost 0 bases and 2 bases respectively, with 8 bases between them. CDR3: CASSYSRSTGNTIYF. The CDR3 nucleotides are TGTGCCAGCAGTTACTCGAGGTCCACTGGAAACACCATATATTTT.

The J gene is TRBJ2-1, the V gene TRBV3-1 (or the pseudogene TRBV3-2), with D possibly matching TRBD2 (5 bases). CDR3 size: 12 residues. The V gene's germline CDR1 is LGHDT and CDR2 YNNKEL (reference sequence). V dropped 8 bases and J dropped 0 bases, with 5 bases sitting between them. The CDR3 here is CASGSSYNEQFF. CDR3 DNA: TGTGCCAGCGGGAGCTCCTACAATGAGCAGTTCTTC.

CDR3 region: CASSLRTGNNQPQHF. CDR3 DNA sequence: TGTGCCAGCAGCCTTCGGACTGGGAACAATCAGCCCCAGCATTTT. The chain combines TRBV3-1 (or the pseudogene TRBV3-2) with TRBJ1-5; D is unresolved. Trimming took 4 bases from V and 3 from J, leaving 13 bases between them. Looked up from germline, CDR1 is LGHDT and CDR2 is YNNKEL (reference sequence). This CDR3 spans 15 amino acids.

This chain links TRBV5-1 with TRBJ1-4; D gene uncertain. Trimming took off 0 bases at V and 0 bases at J, with 6 bases between the two ends. The germline CDR1 and CDR2 sequences are SGHRS and YFSETQ. CDR3 length equals 15 residues. The CDR3 sequence: CASSLGPPTNEKLFF. The CDR3 nucleotides read TGCGCCAGCAGCTTGGGGCCCCCAACTAATGAAAAACTGTTTTTT.

The chain employs TRBV2 and TRBJ1-2; D gene uncertain. CDR3 length: 13 amino acids. V gave up 8 bases and J gave up 8 bases, with 18 bases separating them. Germline loops: CDR1 SNHLY, CDR2 FYNNEI. The CDR3 DNA follows: TGTGCCAGCGGTCGGGATAGCGGCTACGGCTACACCTTC. This sequence encodes CASGRDSGYGYTF.

In its sample, this clone was seen a few times. This rearrangement joins TRBV2 to TRBJ2-1; 7 nucleotides agree with TRBD2. CDR3 length: 11 amino acids. CDR1 and CDR2 (germline): SNHLY, FYNNEI. V lost 8 bases and J lost 7; bases outside the gene matches: 2. Here the CDR3 reads CASLLANEQFF. In DNA form, the CDR3 reads TGTGCCAGCCTACTAGCGAATGAGCAGTTCTTC.

This chain connects TRBV30 to TRBJ2-3; D remains ambiguous. Per the germline V gene, CDR1 is GTSNPN and CDR2 is SVGIG (reference sequence). The CDR3 contains 13 residues. V gave up 4 bases and J gave up 6 bases, with 14 bases separating them. This CDR3 reads CAWKRLDMDTQYF. The CDR3 DNA reads TGTGCCTGGAAAAGGCTCGACATGGATACGCAGTATTTT. Using reference TRBV30 and TRBJ2-3 for the parts outside the CDR3, the full variable domain is SQTIHQWPATLVQPVGSPLSLECTVEGTSNPNLYWYRQAAGRGLQLLFYSVGIGQISSEVPQNLSASRPQDRQFILSSKKLLLSDSGFYLCAWKRLDMDTQYFGPGTRLTVL.

The chain employs TRBV9 and TRBJ2-5; D not certain. This CDR3 comprises 13 residues. Per the germline V gene, CDR1 is SGDLS and CDR2 is YYNGEE. V dropped 0 bases and J dropped 5 bases, with 8 bases sitting between them. The CDR3 DNA reads as TGTGCCAGCAGCGTAGTCCCCATTGAGACCCAGTACTTC. This codes for CASSVVPIETQYF.